This T cell receptor beta chain was documented in a study of cytotoxic CD8 clonotypes in ibrutinib-treated CLL. Sequenced by immunoSEQ multiplex PCR; TCRdb stores in-frame clones only, minus some. This sample has fewer than 150,000 clones, with approximately 81% found just once. CDR3 size: 12 residues. Germline lookup yields CDR1 LGHNA and CDR2 YNFKEQ. Trimming removed 5 bases from V and 12 bases from J, with 17 bases in between. This material consisted of PBMCs, taken after 24 months of ibrutinib treatment. The V gene is TRBV4-2, the J gene TRBJ2-7, with a weak D call TRBD1 (6 bases). This TCR derives from a human donor with chronic lymphocytic leukemia. This chain's CDR3 is CASSADQGRRYF. CDR3 in DNA: TGTGCCAGCAGCGCCGACCAGGGGAGAAGGTACTTC.